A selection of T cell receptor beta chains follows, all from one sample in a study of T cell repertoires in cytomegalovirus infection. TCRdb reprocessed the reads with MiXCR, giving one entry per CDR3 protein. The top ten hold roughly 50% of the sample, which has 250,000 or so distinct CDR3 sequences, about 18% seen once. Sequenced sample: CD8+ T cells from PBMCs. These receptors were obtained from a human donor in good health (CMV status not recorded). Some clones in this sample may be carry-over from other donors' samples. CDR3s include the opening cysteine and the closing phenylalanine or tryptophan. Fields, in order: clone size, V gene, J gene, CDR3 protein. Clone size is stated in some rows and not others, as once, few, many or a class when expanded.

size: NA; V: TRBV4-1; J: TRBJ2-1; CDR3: CASSQGGGTSNEQFF
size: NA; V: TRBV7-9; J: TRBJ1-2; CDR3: CASSPKTSLGYTF
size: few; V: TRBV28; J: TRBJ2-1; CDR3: CASSFPSSGGSSYNEQFF
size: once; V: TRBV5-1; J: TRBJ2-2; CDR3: CASSWVGTGELFF
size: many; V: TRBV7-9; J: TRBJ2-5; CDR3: CASEGGEAQETQYF
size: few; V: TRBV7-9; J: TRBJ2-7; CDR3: CASSLEQEQYF
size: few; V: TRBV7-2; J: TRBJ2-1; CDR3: CASSPKDYLSYNEQFF
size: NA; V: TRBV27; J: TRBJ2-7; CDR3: CASSLIGGRASYEQYF
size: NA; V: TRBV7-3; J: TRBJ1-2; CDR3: CASSEITGYGYTF
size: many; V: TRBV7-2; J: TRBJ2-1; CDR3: CASSPIGGAMNEQFF
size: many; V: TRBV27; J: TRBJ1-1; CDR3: CASSPGHSEAFF
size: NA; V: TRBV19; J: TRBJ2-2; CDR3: CASSMVRTGELFF
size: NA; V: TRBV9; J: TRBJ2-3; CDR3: CASTREDRATDTQYF
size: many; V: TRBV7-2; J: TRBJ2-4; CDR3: CASSLFAGWQPPLAKNIQYF
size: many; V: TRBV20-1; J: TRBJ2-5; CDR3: CSARDPTSGPRTQYF
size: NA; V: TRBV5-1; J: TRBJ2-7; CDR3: CASRGAGVGYEQYF
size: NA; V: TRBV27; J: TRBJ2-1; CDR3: CASSLGGTPYNEQFF
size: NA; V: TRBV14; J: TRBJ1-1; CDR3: CASSQVFRDTTEAFF
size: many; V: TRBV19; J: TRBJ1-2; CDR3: CASRDGLGDSAYGYTF
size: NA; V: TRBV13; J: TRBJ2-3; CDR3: CASSSPSGLGTDTQYF
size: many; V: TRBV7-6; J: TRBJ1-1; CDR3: CASSLAPGEGGDRGFTEAFF
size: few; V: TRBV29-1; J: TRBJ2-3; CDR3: CSVPTGQGTDTQYF
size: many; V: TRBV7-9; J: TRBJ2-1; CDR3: CASSAKLASPLNNEQFF
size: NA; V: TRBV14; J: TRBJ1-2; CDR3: CASSQLPRRASDGYTF
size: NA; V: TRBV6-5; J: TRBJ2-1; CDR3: CASRLAGGSSYNEQFF
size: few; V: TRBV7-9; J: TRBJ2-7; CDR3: CASSLVGQGGLASYEQYF
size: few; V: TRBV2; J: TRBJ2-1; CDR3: CASSVASGGSPYNEQFF
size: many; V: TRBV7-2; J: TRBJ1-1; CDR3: CASSPDRGPTEAFF
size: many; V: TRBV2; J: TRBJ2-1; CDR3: CASSEARTRNDEQFF
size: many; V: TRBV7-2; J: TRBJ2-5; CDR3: CASSPRGSGGETQYF
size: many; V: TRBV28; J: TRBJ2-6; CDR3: CASSFVDSGANVLTF
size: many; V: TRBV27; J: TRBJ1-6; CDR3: CASSLGGITRSPLHF
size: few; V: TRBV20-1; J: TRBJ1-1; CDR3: CSARETGRETEAFF
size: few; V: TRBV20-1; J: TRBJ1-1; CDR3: CSARDMLGGWNTEAFF
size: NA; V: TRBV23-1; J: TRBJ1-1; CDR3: CASSRLGTKNTEAFF
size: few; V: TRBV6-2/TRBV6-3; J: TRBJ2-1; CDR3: CASRNRQALYNEQFF
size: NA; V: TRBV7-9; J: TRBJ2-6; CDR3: CASSLEQGRGVHRSGANVLTF
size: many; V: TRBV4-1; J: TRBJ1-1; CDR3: CASSHLGNTEAFF
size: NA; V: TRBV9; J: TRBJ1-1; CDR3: CASSVDRGTEAFF
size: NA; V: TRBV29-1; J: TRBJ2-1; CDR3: CSVVWRGEAYNEQFF
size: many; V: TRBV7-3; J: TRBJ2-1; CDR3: CASSRGTSGGDEQFF
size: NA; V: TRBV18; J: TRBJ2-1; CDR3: CASSPPSGHSYNGQFF
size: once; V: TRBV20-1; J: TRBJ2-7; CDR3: CSARDRGGLAYEQYF
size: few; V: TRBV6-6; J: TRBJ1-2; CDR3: CASTDSYYGYTF
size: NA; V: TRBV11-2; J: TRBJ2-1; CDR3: CASSLAGTHNEQFF
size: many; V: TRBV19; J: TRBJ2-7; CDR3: CASSIGGVSYEQYF
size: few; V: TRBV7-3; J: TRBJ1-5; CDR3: CASSSLSWSNQPQHF
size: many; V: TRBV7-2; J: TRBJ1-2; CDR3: CASSLGGFLYGYTF
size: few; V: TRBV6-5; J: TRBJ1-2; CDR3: CASSYSRDINYGYTF
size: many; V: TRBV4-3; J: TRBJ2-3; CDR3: CASSQTSGAGDTQYF